Listed below are T cell receptor beta chains from one sample, sequenced in a study of cytomegalovirus exposure and HLA in healthy donors. Only in-frame clones appear in the TCRdb table, and some are missing; sequencing was by immunoSEQ multiplex PCR. This repertoire shows about 150,000 clones, 80% found once; its top ten account for less than 3%. Sequenced: PBMCs. The receptors come from a woman in her thirties in good health and CMV-seronegative. CDR3s include the opening cysteine and the closing phenylalanine or tryptophan. Fields, in order: V gene, J gene, CDR3 length, D gene, clone size, CDR3 DNA, CDR3 protein. The D gene is left open where the match is weak. Only some rows state a clone size, as once, few, many or a class for expanded clones.

>TRBV30|TRBJ1-1|11|.|.
TGTGCCTGGAGTGGCAGGGCGGAAGCTTTCTTT
CAWSGRAEAFF
>TRBV4-3|TRBJ1-1|14|.|few
TGCGCCAGCAGCCAAGATCCCGGGGACACTGAAGCTTTCTTT
CASSQDPGDTEAFF
>TRBV5-4|TRBJ2-7|16|TRBD1|.
TGTGCCAGCAGCCCGAGGCCTTTAGGGGGCACCTACGAGCAGTACTTC
CASSPRPLGGTYEQYF
>TRBV14|TRBJ1-3|16|.|.
TGTGCCAGCAGCCGGTACGGGATTATCGCTGGAAACACCATATATTTT
CASSRYGIIAGNTIYF
>TRBV5-6|TRBJ1-2|17|TRBD1|.
TGTGCCAGCTCCCCGGACGGACAGGGGGCCCCTAACTATGGCTACACCTTC
CASSPDGQGAPNYGYTF
>TRBV11-2|TRBJ2-1|19|TRBD2|.
TGTGCCAGCAGCGTGGGGAGGCTAGCGGGGGGGCCCACCTACAATGAGCAGTTCTTC
CASSVGRLAGGPTYNEQFF
>TRBV4-1|TRBJ2-2|17|.|.
TGCGCCAGCAGCCCCCCCCCGCAGGGCTGGTACACCGGGGAGCTGTTTTTT
CASSPPPQGWYTGELFF
>TRBV19|TRBJ1-1|13|.|.
TGTGCCAGTAGCAACAGGGCGAGCACTGAAGCTTTCTTT
CASSNRASTEAFF
>TRBV6-1|TRBJ1-2|13|TRBD1|.
TGTGCCAGCAGTCCACAGGGGGTGAGAGGCTACACCTTC
CASSPQGVRGYTF
>TRBV19|TRBJ1-2|14|.|.
TGTGCCAGTAGTATAGGGGGGCCTAACTATGGCTACACCTTC
CASSIGGPNYGYTF
>TRBV4-3|TRBJ2-1|16|TRBD2|.
TGCGCCAGCAGCCATCCTCTAGCGGGGGGTTACAATGAGCAGTTCTTC
CASSHPLAGGYNEQFF
>TRBV2|TRBJ2-7|12|TRBD1|.
TGTGCCAGCAGCCGGACAGGGATCGAGCAGTACTTC
CASSRTGIEQYF
>TRBV19|TRBJ2-5|12|TRBD1|once
TGTGCCAACAGGGGGCAGGAAGAGACCCAGTACTTC
CANRGQEETQYF
>TRBV7-2|TRBJ1-6|15|TRBD1|few
TGTGCCAGCAGCTCTCGGACAGGGGTCGACTCACCCCTCCACTTT
CASSSRTGVDSPLHF
>TRBV28|TRBJ1-2|15|TRBD1|.
TGTGCCAGCAGTTCTCTGGGACAGCAAAACTATGGCTACACCTTC
CASSSLGQQNYGYTF
>TRBV9|TRBJ2-7|14|.|.
TGTGCCAGCAGCGTAGATCCTAGTTTCTACGAGCAGTACTTC
CASSVDPSFYEQYF
>TRBV7-2|TRBJ2-7|15|TRBD1|.
TGTGCCAGCAGCAGCCCCGGCAGGGGGCTTAAGGAGCAGTACTTC
CASSSPGRGLKEQYF
>TRBV5-1|TRBJ2-7|16|TRBD1|.
TGCGCCAGCAGCGGGGTAAGAGACAGGGCCTCCTACGAGCAGTACTTC
CASSGVRDRASYEQYF
>TRBV11-1|TRBJ2-3|15|TRBD2|.
TGTGCCAGCAGCTTACTAGCGGGGGTGGGAGATACGCAGTATTTT
CASSLLAGVGDTQYF
>TRBV19|TRBJ2-7|14|.|.
TGTGCCAGTGGGGGGGGCTTACCGGTTAGCGAGCAGTACTTC
CASGGGLPVSEQYF
>TRBV5-1|TRBJ2-3|16|TRBD2|.
TGCGCCAGCAGCTTGGCCGGGACTATGGTTTCAGATACGCAGTATTTT
CASSLAGTMVSDTQYF
>TRBV7-9|TRBJ2-7|14|TRBD1|once
TGTTCCAGCAGCGTGACAGGGAATCCTTACGAGCAGTACTTC
CSSSVTGNPYEQYF